This TCR beta chain was captured in a study of cytomegalovirus exposure and HLA in healthy donors. Study-level points and caveats: In an earlier analysis, in approximately 570 donors, most V segments appeared productive either ~90% or ~30% of the time. The study put 150 to 200 TCR beta chains on its list as cytomegalovirus-associated. Reportedly, diagnosis of cytomegalovirus status by the classifier showed high specificity and sensitivity.

Primers: 60 Vbeta forward and 13 Jbeta reverse. The assay was immunoSEQ multiplex PCR, and TCRdb's table has in-frame clones only and misses some. This repertoire includes about 39,000 clones. Worth noting for this clone: The target antigen is unknown.

Trimming took 5 bases from V and 2 from J; bases not matched to a gene: 6. The CDR3 loop spans 15 amino acids. Germline assignment: CDR1 MNHEY and CDR2 SMNVEV (reference sequence). The sequenced material came from PBMCs. The TCR originated in a woman aged 25 to 45 in good health and CMV-seropositive. The V call is TRBV27, the J call TRBJ1-5, with 7 nucleotides matching TRBD1. The CDR3 DNA reads as TGTGCCAGCAGTCTAAATGGACAGGGCAATCAGCCCCAGCATTTT. It translates to CASSLNGQGNQPQHF.